What follows are 24 T cell receptor beta chains derived from one specimen sequenced in a study of T cell clonality in common variable immunodeficiency (dated by TCRdb to the mid-2010s). The library came from the immunoSEQ multiplex PCR assay. TCRdb's version of the immuneACCESS table is confined to in-frame rearrangements and falls short of the full clone set. An unresolved V gene accounts for under half of the shortfall where checked; the remainder is of unknown origin. The table shows around 47,000 clones here, with no singletons. The ten largest clonotypes hold approximately 2% of the sample. The sample was peripheral blood mononuclear cells. All receptors come from a person aged 18-70 years in good health.

There are many counts of this clone. Sequencing ends 3 residues short of the CDR3 end; the germline J gene provides the rest. J is TRBJ2-7 and V is TRBV5-1, with D possibly being TRBD2 (6 bases). The CDR3 consists of 14 residues. In germline, CDR1 is SGHRS, CDR2 YFSETQ. V was clipped by 2 bases and J by 6 bases, with 15 bases between them. The CDR3 reads CASSFAGPLGEQYF. Partial CDR3 DNA: TGCGCCAGCAGCTTTGCGGGGCCCCTCGGCGAG.

This clone has ten or more counts. Sequencing ends 3 residues short of the CDR3 end; the germline J gene provides the rest. V usage is TRBV5-1 and J usage is TRBJ1-2, with D tentatively TRBD1 (5 bases). This CDR3 contains 15 residues. CDR1 SGHRS and CDR2 YFSETQ come from the germline V gene. CDR3 bases read: TGCGCCAGCAGCCAGGGAAGCAGGGTAATGGGAGGC. Amino acids: CASSQGSRVMGG. The full CDR3 is CASSQGSRVMGGYTF.

This clone was seen at least ten times. The DNA ends 3 residues before the CDR3 does, and the rest of the CDR3 is filled in from the germline J gene. J is TRBJ2-6 and V is TRBV20-1; 9 positions match TRBD2. The CDR3 is 21 amino acids. J lost 0 bases, V lost 0 bases, and 15 bases had no gene match. Germline assignment: CDR1 DFQATT and CDR2 SNEGSKA (reference sequence). The sequenced part of the CDR3 DNA is TGCAGTGCTAGAGATCAGGAAGAGCTAGCGGGGCCTGTCTCTGGGGCCAACGTC. Its translation: CSARDQEELAGPVSGANV. The CDR3 reads in full as CSARDQEELAGPVSGANVLTF.

A remark on this clone: The sequence runs out 3 residues before the end of the CDR3; the remainder is reconstructed from the germline J gene. V gene TRBV30 combines with J gene TRBJ2-1, with 8 bases aligning to TRBD2. This CDR3 is built from 19 residues. The ends lost 0 bases at V and 0 bases at J; junction bases unmatched: 13. In germline, CDR1 is GTSNPN, CDR2 SVGIG (reference sequence). CDR3 DNA, as far as it was read: TGTGCCTGGAGTGTACTTGGTAGCGGGATTTATCTCTCCTACAATGAG. Translated, it gives CAWSVLGSGIYLSYNE. The CDR3 in its entirety is CAWSVLGSGIYLSYNEQFF.

In its sample, this clone was seen a few times. The CDR3 end lies 3 residues beyond the end of the read and is filled in from the germline J gene. This rearrangement joins TRBV11-2 to TRBJ1-1, with a tentative D call TRBD1 (5 bases). The ends were cut back, 0 bases at V and 7 bases at J, with 6 bases in the middle. The CDR3 contains 12 residues. Germline CDR1 is SGHAT and CDR2 is FQNNGV. The covered CDR3 bases are TGTGCCAGCAGCTTAGAGCAGGGTGAA. It is translated as CASSLEQGE. The whole CDR3 reads CASSLEQGEAFF.

This clone has ten or more counts. The read comes to an end 3 residues before the CDR3 does, leaving the germline J gene to fill in the end. This chain uses TRBV20-1 with TRBJ2-2, with D perhaps assigned TRBD1 or TRBD2 (6 bases each). Trimming stripped 0 bases from V and 3 bases from J, with 14 bases between. The CDR3 consists of 16 residues. Germline CDR1 and CDR2: DFQATT and SNEGSKA (reference sequence). CDR3 bases read: TGCAGTGCTAGAGAAGGAGGGGGAGGCCACACCGGGGAG. This codes for CSAREGGGGHTGE. The complete CDR3 reads CSAREGGGGHTGELFF.

In its sample, this clone was seen many times. The read terminates 3 residues before the CDR3 end, so the remaining end is supplied by the germline J gene. The rearrangement links TRBV20-1 to TRBJ1-6; possibly TRBD1 for D (5 bases). Trimming cost V 8 bases and J 7 bases, with 12 bases left between them. The CDR3 runs 12 residues. In germline, CDR1 is DFQATT, CDR2 SNEGSKA (reference sequence). The part of the CDR3 DNA that was read is TGCAGTCCCTTGAGGGGAAATTCACCC. Translating it yields CSPLRGNSP. The entire CDR3 reads CSPLRGNSPLHF.

This clone was recorded at least ten times. The read falls 3 residues short of the CDR3 end, and the missing part is taken from the germline J gene. The chain combines TRBV30 with TRBJ1-3; D remains ambiguous. Trimming took 2 bases from V and 0 from J, leaving 8 bases between them. CDR3 length equals 14 residues. Germline V gene data show CDR1 as GTSNPN and CDR2 as SVGIG (reference sequence). The CDR3 spells CAWSMTRSGNTIYF. Partial CDR3 DNA: TGTGCCTGGAGTATGACTCGCTCTGGAAACACC.

A remark on this clone: An end of the junction does not agree with germline; a read error may underlie this. The read halts 3 residues ahead of the CDR3 end, with the missing end drawn from the germline J gene. Other nucleotide sequences in the sample specify the same CDR3. The chain uses TRBV18 and TRBJ2-1, with TRBD1 matching 9 bases. CDR1 is KGHSH, CDR2 LQKENI, per germline. CDR3 size: 14 residues. The CDR3 sequence: CASSAGQGGSEQFF. The covered CDR3 bases are TGCGCCAGCTCGGCGGGACAGGGAGGAAGTGAG.

This clone was seen repeatedly, ten times or more. The read gets to within 3 residues of the CDR3 end, and the germline J gene fills in the rest. The chain links TRBV7-9 to TRBJ2-1; 7 nucleotides align to TRBD1. Trimming at V came to 4 bases and at J to 7 bases, leaving 4 bases not matched to a gene. The CDR3 length is 13 residues. Per germline, CDR1 SEHNR and CDR2 FQNEAQ (reference sequence). The part of the CDR3 DNA that was read is TGTGCCAGCAGCTCCTTACAGGGGAATGAG. Its protein is CASSSLQGNE. The full CDR3 sequence reads CASSSLQGNEQFF.

This clone was seen at least ten times. The sequenced fragment ends 3 residues before the CDR3 boundary, so the rest is inferred from the germline J gene. The V gene is TRBV7-3, the J gene TRBJ2-2, with 10 bases matching TRBD1. V lost 1 base and J lost 4; bases outside the gene matches: 6. This CDR3 region has 17 residues. CDR1 is SGHTA, CDR2 FQGTGA, per germline. CDR3: CASSLILGQGPTGELFF. CDR3 bases read: TGTGCCAGCAGCTTAATTTTGGGACAGGGGCCCACCGGGGAG. The variable domain in full, with the rest retrieved from reference TRBV7-3 and TRBJ2-2, is GAGVSQTPSNKVTEKGKYVELRCDPISGHTALYWYRQSLGQGPEFLIYFQGTGAADDSGLPNDRFFAVRPEGSVSTLKIQRTERGDSAVYLCASSLILGQGPTGELFFGEGSRLTVL.

This clone was found many times. The read gets to within 3 residues of the CDR3 end, and the germline J gene fills in the rest. The chain joins TRBV7-2 to TRBJ2-3, with no clear D. The V and J ends lost 4 bases and 7 bases respectively, with 9 bases between them. The CDR3 length is 12 residues. Germline CDR1 and CDR2: SGHTA and FQGNSA. CDR3: CASSSYSNTQYF. The part of the CDR3 DNA that was read is TGTGCCAGCAGCTCATACTCAAATACG. The full variable domain, rest sourced from reference TRBV7-2 and TRBJ2-3, is GAGVSQSPSNKVTEKGKDVELRCDPISGHTALYWYRQSLGQGLEFLIYFQGNSAPDKSGLPSDRFSAERTGGSVSTLTIQRTQQEDSAVYLCASSSYSNTQYFGPGTRLTVL.

This clone was counted at least ten times. The CDR3 spells CASSMEGLAVSLDTQYF. CDR3 bases read: TGTGCCAGTAGTATGGAGGGACTAGCGGTCTCTCTAGATACG. The genes are TRBV19 and TRBJ2-3; 11 bases agree with TRBD2. Sequencing ends 3 residues short of the CDR3 end; the germline J gene provides the rest. The CDR3 has 17 residues. The V segment lost 3 bases and the J segment 5 bases; nucleotides outside the gene matches: 10. Germline V lookup: CDR1 LNHDA, CDR2 SQIVND (reference sequence).

This clone has ten or more counts. The read comes to an end 3 residues before the CDR3 does, leaving the germline J gene to fill in the end. The rearrangement joins TRBV19 to TRBJ2-3; maybe TRBD2 (10 bases). Trimming removed 5 bases at V and 3 bases at J, with 33 bases between. Germline V lookup: CDR1 LNHDA, CDR2 SQIVND (reference sequence). This CDR3 has 21 residues. The CDR3 bases that were read are TGTGCCAGTAGTCCCCCCCTGGGACAGGGAAAGCGGGGGGGCCCGACAGATACG. Amino acid sequence: CASSPPLGQGKRGGPTDT. The full-length CDR3 reads as CASSPPLGQGKRGGPTDTQYF.

This clone has ten or more counts. The CDR3 end lies 3 residues beyond the end of the read and is filled in from the germline J gene. This chain uses TRBV6-1 with TRBJ1-1; 8 bases agree with TRBD1. CDR3 length: 15 amino acids. Germline V gene sequence: CDR1 MNHNS, CDR2 SASEGT. Trimming removed 0 bases from V and 5 bases from J; junction bases left unmatched: 5. The DNA read from the CDR3 is TGTGCCAGCAGTGAAGCAAGACAGGGGCTTACTGAA. Translating it yields CASSEARQGLTE. The full CDR3 sequence reads CASSEARQGLTEAFF.

Note on this clone: Read data end 3 residues before the CDR3 end; the end is taken from the germline J gene. The chain employs TRBV30 and TRBJ1-5; D might be TRBD1 (6 bases). Trimming took off 5 bases at V and 2 bases at J, with 13 bases between the two ends. The CDR3 spans 14 residues. CDR1 is GTSNPN, CDR2 SVGIG, per germline (reference sequence). This CDR3 reads CAWEPDSRNQPQHF. The DNA read from the CDR3 is TGTGCCTGGGAACCGGACAGCCGCAATCAGCCC.

This clone was seen many times. The CDR3 DNA, read in part, is TGTGCCAGCAGCTCGGGGACAGATACG. Encoded protein: CASSSGTDT. The entire CDR3 protein is CASSSGTDTQYF. This chain connects TRBV11-3 to TRBJ2-3; perhaps TRBD2 as D (5 bases). The CDR3 end falls 3 residues outside the read, so it is completed with the germline J gene. The germline gives CDR1 SGHNT, CDR2 YENEEA. Trimming removed 4 bases at V and 3 bases at J, with 5 bases between. The CDR3 spans 12 residues.

Ten or more counts support this clone. The CDR3 end falls 3 residues outside the read, so it is completed with the germline J gene. This rearrangement joins TRBV5-1 to TRBJ2-3; tentatively, D is TRBD2 (5 bases). In germline, CDR1 is SGHRS, CDR2 YFSETQ. V lost 3 bases and J 4 bases, leaving 18 bases between the germline ends. The CDR3 length is 16 residues. CDR3: CASSSRSDLRADTQYF. The CDR3 bases that were read are TGCGCCAGCAGCTCCCGGAGTGACCTGCGGGCAGATACG.

This clone appeared many times. The CDR3 is cut off 3 residues early in the read; its end comes from the germline J gene. This chain links TRBV24-1 with TRBJ2-1, with 10 nucleotides matching TRBD1. V lost 12 bases and J lost 7; bases outside the gene matches: 14. CDR3 size: 15 residues. Germline V gene lookup returns CDR1 KGHDR and CDR2 SFDVKD. CDR3 DNA, as far as it was read: TGTGCCCCAAAGGATTGGACAGGGGGTCGGAATGAG. As protein: CAPKDWTGGRNE. The CDR3 in full is CAPKDWTGGRNEQFF.

This clone was seen ten or more times. The CDR3 bases that were read are TGTGCCAGCAGCCAGGTCGTAACGGCTGAA. Protein product: CASSQVVTAE. Given in full, the CDR3 is CASSQVVTAEAFF. The rearrangement joins TRBV6-2 or TRBV6-3 to TRBJ1-1; D uncertain. The sequence runs out 3 residues before the end of the CDR3; the remainder is reconstructed from the germline J gene. The V end lost 6 bases, the J end lost 6 bases, and 14 bases lay between the germline ends. There are 13 residues in the CDR3. The germline gives CDR1 MNHEY, CDR2 SVGEGT.

This clone was picked up many times. The CDR3 end lies 3 residues beyond the end of the read and is filled in from the germline J gene. The genes are TRBV28 and TRBJ2-5; TRBD1 might be the D (5 bases). The CDR3 runs to 14 residues. Looked up from germline, CDR1 is MDHEN and CDR2 is SYDVKM. Trimming removed 5 bases at V and 2 bases at J, with 12 bases between. Here the CDR3 reads CASSPPTVQETQYF. The DNA read from the CDR3 is TGTGCCAGCAGTCCACCGACAGTACAAGAGACC.

This clone was found a few times. This chain's CDR3 is CASSLDRGPYEQYF. The part of the CDR3 DNA that was read is TGTGCCAGCAGCTTAGACAGGGGGCCGTACGAG. V gene TRBV7-6 combines with J gene TRBJ2-7; 9 bases agree with TRBD1. The read finishes 3 residues shy of the CDR3 end, and the germline J gene is used to complete it. Germline loops: CDR1 SGHVS, CDR2 FNYEAQ. Trimming took 1 base from V and 4 from J; bases not matched to a gene: 2. The CDR3 totals 14 residues. Drawing the rest from reference TRBV7-6 and TRBJ2-7, the complete variable domain is GAGVSQSPRYKVTKRGQDVALRCDPISGHVSLYWYRQALGQGPEFLTYFNYEAQQDKSGLPNDRFSAERPEGSISTLTIQRTEQRDSAMYRCASSLDRGPYEQYFGPGTRLTVT.

This clone occurred many times. Read data end 3 residues before the CDR3 end; the end is taken from the germline J gene. The V call is TRBV5-4, the J call TRBJ2-1, with D perhaps TRBD1 (6 bases). The CDR3 is made up of 15 amino acids. Germline loops: CDR1 SGHNT, CDR2 YYREEE (reference sequence). The ends were cut back, 4 bases at V and 0 bases at J, with 11 bases in the middle. CDR3 DNA, as far as it was read: TGTGCCAGCAGCGTGCAGGGGAGCTCCTACAATGAG. Amino acids: CASSVQGSSYNE. The entire CDR3 protein is CASSVQGSSYNEQFF. The full variable domain, in which reference TRBV5-4 and TRBJ2-1 provide the parts outside the CDR3, is ETGVTQSPTHLIKTRGQQVTLRCSSQSGHNTVSWYQQALGQGPQFIFQYYREEENGRGNFPPRFSGLQFPNYSSELNVNALELDDSALYLCASSVQGSSYNEQFFGPGTRLTVL.

The sample holds many counts of this clone. Read coverage stops 3 residues before the CDR3 terminus; the germline J gene supplies the remainder. The V and J genes are TRBV30 and TRBJ1-5, with 7 bases matching TRBD1. Looked up from germline, CDR1 is GTSNPN and CDR2 is SVGIG (reference sequence). The V gene end was trimmed by 2 bases and the J gene end by 6 bases; junction bases not matched to a gene: 7. The CDR3 has 14 amino acids. The CDR3 bases that were read are TGTGCCTGGAGTTTCAGGGGGTTAGTTCAGCCC. Encoded protein: CAWSFRGLVQP. The full-length CDR3 reads as CAWSFRGLVQPQHF.